The clone carrying this T cell receptor beta chain was counted only a few times. Its antigen is undetermined. A junction end diverges from the germline sequence, so it may reflect a read error. The germline gives CDR1 SNHLY, CDR2 FYNNEI. This CDR3 is built from 11 residues. This specimen comes from a study of CD8 T cells in ankylosing spondylitis. TCRdb re-derived calls from the 5' RACE reads in MiXCR, one entry per CDR3 protein. Of about 140,000 distinct CDR3 sequences listed, roughly 8.8% were seen once; the top ten hold more than 7%. Study conclusions and caveats: In peripheral blood, disease-linked CD8+ clones occurred at relatively low frequencies.

The TCR comes from a male donor with ankylosing spondylitis. This sequence joins TRBV2 and TRBJ2-5; D is unclear. The sequencing sample was made of synovial fluid, either unsorted or a sorted T cell fraction (not recorded which). The CDR3: CASSEDGWRDF. The CDR3 DNA reads as TGTGCCAGCAGTGAAGATGGGTGGAGAGACTTC.